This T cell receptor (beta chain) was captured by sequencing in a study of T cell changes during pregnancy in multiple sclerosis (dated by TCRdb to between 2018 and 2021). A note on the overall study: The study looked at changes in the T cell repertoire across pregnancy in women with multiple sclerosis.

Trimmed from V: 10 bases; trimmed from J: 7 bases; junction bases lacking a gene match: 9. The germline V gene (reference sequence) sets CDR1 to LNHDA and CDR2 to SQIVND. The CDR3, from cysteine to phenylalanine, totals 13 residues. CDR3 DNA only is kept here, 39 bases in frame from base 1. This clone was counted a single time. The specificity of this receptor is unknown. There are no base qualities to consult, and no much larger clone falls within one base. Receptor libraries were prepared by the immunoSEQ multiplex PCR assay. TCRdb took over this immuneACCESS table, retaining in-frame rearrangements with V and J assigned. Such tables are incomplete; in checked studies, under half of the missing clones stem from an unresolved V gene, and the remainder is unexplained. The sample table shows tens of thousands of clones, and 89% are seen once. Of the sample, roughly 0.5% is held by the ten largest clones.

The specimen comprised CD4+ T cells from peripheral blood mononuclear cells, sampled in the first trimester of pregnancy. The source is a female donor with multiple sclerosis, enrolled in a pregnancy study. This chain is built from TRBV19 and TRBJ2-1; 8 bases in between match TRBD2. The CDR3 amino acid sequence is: CATRVLAANEQFF. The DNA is TGTGCCACCCGTGTACTAGCGGCGAATGAGCAGTTCTTC.